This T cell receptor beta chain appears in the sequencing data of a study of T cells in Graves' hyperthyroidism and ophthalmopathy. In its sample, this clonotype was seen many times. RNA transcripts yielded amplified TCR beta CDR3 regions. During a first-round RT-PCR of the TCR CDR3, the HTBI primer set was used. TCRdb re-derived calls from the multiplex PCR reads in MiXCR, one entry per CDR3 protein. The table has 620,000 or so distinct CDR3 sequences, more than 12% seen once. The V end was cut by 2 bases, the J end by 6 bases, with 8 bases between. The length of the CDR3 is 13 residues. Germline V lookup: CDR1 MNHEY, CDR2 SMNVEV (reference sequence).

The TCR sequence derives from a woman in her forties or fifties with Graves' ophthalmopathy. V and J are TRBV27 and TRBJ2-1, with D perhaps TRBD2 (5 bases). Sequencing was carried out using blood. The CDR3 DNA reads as TGTGCCAGCAGTTTACGGGGAAGCAATGAGCAGTTCTTC. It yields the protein CASSLRGSNEQFF.